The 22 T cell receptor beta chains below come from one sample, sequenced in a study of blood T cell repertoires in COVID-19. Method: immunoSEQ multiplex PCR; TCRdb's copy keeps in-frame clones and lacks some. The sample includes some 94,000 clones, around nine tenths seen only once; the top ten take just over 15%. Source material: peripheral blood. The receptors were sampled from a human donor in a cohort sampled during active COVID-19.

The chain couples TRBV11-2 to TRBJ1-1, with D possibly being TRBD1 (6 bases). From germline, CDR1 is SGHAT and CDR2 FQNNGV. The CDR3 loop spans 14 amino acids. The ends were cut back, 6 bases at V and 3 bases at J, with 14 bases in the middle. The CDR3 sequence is CASRATRGYTEAFF. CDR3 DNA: TGTGCCAGCAGGGCCACAAGGGGGTACACTGAAGCTTTCTTT. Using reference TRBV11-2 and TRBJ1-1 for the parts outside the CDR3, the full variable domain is EAGVAQSPRYKIIEKRQSVAFWCNPISGHATLYWYQQILGQGPKLLIQFQNNGVVDDSQLPKDRFSAERLKGVDSTLKIQPAKLEDSAVYLCASRATRGYTEAFFGQGTRLTVV.

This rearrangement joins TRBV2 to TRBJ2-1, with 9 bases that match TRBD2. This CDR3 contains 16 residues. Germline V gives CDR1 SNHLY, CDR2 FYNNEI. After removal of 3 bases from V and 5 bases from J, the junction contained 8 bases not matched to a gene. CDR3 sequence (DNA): TGTGCCAGCAGTGAGAGACGCGGGGGGGTGAACAATGAGCAGTTCTTC. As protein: CASSERRGGVNNEQFF.

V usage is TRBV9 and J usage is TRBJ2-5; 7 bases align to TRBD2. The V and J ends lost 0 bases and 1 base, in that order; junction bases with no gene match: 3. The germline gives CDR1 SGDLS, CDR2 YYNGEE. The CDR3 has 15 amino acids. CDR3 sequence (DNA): TGTGCCAGCAGCGTAGGAGCGGGGCCCCAAGAGACCCAGTACTTC. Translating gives CASSVGAGPQETQYF. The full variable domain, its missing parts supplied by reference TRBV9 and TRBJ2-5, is DSGVTQTPKHLITATGQRVTLRCSPRSGDLSVYWYQQSLDQGLQFLIQYYNGEERAKGNILERFSAQQFPDLHSELNLSSLELGDSALYFCASSVGAGPQETQYFGPGTRLLVL.

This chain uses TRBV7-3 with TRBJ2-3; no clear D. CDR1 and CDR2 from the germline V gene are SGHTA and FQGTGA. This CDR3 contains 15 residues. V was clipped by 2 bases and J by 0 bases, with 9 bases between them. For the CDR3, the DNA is TGTGCCAGCAGCTTATTGGCAGGAAGCACAGATACGCAGTATTTT. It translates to CASSLLAGSTDTQYF.

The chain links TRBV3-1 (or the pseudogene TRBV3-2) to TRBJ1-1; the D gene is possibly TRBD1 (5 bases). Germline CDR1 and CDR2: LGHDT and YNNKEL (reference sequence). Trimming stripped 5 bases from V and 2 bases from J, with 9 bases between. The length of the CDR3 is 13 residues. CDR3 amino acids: CASSWTPNTEAFF. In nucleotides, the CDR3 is TGTGCCAGCAGCTGGACACCAAACACTGAAGCTTTCTTT.

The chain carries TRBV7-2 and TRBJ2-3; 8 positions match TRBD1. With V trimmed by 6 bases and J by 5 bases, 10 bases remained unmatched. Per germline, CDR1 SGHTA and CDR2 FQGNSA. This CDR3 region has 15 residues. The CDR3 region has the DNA TGTGCCAGCAGATATAGCCGGACAGGGAGAGATACGCAGTATTTT. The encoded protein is CASRYSRTGRDTQYF.

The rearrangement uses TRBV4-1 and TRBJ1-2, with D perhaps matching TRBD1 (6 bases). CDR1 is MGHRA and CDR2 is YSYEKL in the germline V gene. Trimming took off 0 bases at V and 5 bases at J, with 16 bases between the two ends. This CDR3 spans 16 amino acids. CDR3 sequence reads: CASSQDHGRGTYGYTF. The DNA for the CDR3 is TGCGCCAGCAGCCAAGACCACGGCAGGGGTACTTATGGCTACACCTTC.

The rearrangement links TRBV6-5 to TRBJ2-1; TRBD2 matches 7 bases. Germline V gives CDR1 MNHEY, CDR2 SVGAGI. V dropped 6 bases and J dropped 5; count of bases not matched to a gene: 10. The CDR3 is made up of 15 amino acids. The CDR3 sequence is CASSLAEILNNEQFF. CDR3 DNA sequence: TGTGCCAGCAGCCTAGCGGAGATCCTCAACAATGAGCAGTTCTTC.

CDR3 sequence reads: CASSTGGALSYEQYF. CDR3 nucleotides: TGTGCCAGCAGTACTGGGGGGGCCCTATCCTACGAGCAGTACTTC. This chain links TRBV6-7 with TRBJ2-7, with a weak D call TRBD2 (7 bases). TRBV6-7 is designated an ORF whose function remains uncertain. The V gene lost 5 bases and the J gene lost 1 base, with 15 bases spanning the gap. CDR3 length: 15 amino acids.

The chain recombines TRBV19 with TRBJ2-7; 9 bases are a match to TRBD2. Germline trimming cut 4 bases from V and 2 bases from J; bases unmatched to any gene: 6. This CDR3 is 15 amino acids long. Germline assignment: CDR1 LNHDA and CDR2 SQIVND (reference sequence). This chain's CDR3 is CASSTVAGAPYEQYF. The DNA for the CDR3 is TGTGCCAGTAGTACTGTAGCGGGAGCCCCCTACGAGCAGTACTTC.

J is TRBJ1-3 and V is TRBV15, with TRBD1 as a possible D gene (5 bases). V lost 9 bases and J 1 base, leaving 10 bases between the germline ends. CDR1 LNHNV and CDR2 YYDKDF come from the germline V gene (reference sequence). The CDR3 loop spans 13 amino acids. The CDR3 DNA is TGTGCCACAACGGGGGGTTCTGGAAACACCATATATTTT. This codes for CATTGGSGNTIYF.

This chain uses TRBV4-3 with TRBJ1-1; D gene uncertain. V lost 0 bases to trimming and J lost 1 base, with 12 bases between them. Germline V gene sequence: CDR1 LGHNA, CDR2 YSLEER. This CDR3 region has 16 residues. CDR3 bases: TGCGCCAGCAGCCAAGAACCTATCCTCCGGAACACTGAAGCTTTCTTT. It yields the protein CASSQEPILRNTEAFF.

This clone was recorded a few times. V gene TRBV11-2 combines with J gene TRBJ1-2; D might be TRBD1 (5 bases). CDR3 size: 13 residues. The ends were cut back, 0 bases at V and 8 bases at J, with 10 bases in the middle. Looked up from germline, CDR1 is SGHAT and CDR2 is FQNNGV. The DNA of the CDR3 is TGTGCCAGCAGCTTAGATGGGCCAGGGGGCTACACCTTC. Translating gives CASSLDGPGGYTF.

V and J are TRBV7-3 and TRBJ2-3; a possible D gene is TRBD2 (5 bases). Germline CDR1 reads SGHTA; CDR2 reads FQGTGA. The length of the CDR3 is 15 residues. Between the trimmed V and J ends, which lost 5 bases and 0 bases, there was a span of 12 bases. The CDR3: CASSARGTSTDTQYF. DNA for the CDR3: TGTGCCAGCAGCGCACGGGGAACTAGCACAGATACGCAGTATTTT. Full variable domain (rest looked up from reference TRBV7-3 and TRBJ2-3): GAGVSQTPSNKVTEKGKYVELRCDPISGHTALYWYRQSLGQGPEFLIYFQGTGAADDSGLPNDRFFAVRPEGSVSTLKIQRTERGDSAVYLCASSARGTSTDTQYFGPGTRLTVL.

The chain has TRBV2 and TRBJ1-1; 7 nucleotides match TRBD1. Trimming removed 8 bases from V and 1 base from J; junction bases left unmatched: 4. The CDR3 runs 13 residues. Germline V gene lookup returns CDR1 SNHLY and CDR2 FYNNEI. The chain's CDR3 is CASGGQPNTEAFF. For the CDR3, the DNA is TGTGCCAGCGGGGGACAGCCGAACACTGAAGCTTTCTTT.

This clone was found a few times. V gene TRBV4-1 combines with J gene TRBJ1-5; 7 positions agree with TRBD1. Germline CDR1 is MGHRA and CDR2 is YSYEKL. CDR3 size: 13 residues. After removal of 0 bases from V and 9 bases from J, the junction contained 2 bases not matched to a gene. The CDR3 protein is CASSQERTGPQHF. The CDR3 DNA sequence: TGCGCCAGCAGCCAAGAAAGGACAGGGCCCCAGCATTTT.

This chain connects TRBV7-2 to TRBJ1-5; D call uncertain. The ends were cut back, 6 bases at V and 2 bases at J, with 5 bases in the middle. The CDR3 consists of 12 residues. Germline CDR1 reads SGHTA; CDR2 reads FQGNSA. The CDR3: CASRGGNQPQHF. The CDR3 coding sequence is TGTGCCAGCAGGGGAGGCAATCAGCCCCAGCATTTT.

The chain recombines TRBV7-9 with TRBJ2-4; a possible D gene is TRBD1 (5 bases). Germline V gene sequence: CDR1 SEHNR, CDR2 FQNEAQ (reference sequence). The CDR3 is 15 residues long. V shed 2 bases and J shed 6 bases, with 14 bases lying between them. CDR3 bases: TGTGCCAGCAGCTTATTTTCAGGGAACAGAAACATTCAGTACTTC. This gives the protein CASSLFSGNRNIQYF.

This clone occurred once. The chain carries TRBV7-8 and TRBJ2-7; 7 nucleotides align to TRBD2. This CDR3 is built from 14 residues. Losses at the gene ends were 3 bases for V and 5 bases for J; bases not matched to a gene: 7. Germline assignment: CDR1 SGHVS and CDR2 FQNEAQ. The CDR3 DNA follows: TGTGCCAGCAGCTTCCGCGGGGGTCGGAACGAGCAGTACTTC. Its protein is CASSFRGGRNEQYF.

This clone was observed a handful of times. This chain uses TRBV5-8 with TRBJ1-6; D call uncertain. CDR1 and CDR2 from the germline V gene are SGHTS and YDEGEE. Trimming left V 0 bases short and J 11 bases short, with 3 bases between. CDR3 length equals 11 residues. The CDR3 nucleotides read TGTGCCAGCAGCTTGGCCGCACCCCTCCACTTT. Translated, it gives CASSLAAPLHF.

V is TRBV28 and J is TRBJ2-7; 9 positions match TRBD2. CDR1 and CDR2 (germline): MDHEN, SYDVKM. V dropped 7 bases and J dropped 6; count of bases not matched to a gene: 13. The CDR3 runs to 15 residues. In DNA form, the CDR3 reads TGTGCCAGCATATTGGCGGGAGGGCCCTCAGGCGAGCAGTACTTC. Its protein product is CASILAGGPSGEQYF.

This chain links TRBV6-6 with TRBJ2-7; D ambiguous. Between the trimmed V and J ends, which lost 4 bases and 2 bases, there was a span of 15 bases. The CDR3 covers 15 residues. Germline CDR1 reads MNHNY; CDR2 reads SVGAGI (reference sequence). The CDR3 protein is CASSSMPAGTYEQYF. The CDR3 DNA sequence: TGTGCCAGCAGTTCTATGCCCGCAGGAACCTACGAGCAGTACTTC.